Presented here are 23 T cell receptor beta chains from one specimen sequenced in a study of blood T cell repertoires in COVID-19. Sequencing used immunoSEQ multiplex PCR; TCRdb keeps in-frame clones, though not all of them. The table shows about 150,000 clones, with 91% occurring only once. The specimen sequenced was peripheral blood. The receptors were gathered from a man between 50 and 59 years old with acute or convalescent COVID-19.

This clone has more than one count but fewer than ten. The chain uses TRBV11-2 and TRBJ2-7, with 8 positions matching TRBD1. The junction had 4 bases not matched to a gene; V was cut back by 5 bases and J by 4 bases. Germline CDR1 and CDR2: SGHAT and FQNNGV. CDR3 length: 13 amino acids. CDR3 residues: CASSIGQGYEQYF. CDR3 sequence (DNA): TGTGCCAGCAGCATAGGACAGGGTTACGAGCAGTACTTC.

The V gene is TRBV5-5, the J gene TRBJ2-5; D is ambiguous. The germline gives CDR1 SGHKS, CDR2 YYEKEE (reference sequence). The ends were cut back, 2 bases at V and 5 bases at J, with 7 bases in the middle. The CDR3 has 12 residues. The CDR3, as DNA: TGTGCCAGCAGCTTCATGGGCGAGACCCAGTACTTC. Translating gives CASSFMGETQYF.

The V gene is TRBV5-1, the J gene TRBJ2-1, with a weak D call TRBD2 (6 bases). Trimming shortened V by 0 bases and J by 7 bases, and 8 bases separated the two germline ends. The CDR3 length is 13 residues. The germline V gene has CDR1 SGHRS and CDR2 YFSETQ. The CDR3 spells CASSLASENEQFF. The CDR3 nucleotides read TGCGCCAGCAGCTTGGCTAGCGAAAATGAGCAGTTCTTC.

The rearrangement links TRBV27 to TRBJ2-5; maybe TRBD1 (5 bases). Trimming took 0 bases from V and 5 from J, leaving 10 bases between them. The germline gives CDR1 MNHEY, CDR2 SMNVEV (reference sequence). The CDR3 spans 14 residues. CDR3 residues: CASSLSQGFETQYF. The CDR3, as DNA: TGTGCCAGCAGTTTATCGCAGGGATTCGAGACCCAGTACTTC.

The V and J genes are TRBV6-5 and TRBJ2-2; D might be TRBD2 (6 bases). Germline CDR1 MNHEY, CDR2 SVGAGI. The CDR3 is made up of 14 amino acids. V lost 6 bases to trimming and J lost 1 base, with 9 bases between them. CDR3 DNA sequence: TGTGCCAGCAGGGAGGGGATGAACACCGGGGAGCTGTTTTTT. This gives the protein CASREGMNTGELFF.

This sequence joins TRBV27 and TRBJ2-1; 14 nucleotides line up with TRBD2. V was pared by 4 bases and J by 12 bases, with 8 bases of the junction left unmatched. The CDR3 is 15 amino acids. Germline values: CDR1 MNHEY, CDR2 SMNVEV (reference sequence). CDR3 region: CASSSRTSGGLGQFF. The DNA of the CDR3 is TGTGCCAGCAGTTCGAGGACTAGCGGGGGGTTGGGGCAGTTCTTC.

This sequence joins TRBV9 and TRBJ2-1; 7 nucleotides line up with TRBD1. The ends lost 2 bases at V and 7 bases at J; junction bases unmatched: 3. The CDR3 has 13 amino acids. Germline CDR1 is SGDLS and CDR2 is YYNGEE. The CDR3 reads CASSVLQGNEQFF. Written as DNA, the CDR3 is TGTGCCAGCAGCGTGTTACAGGGGAATGAGCAGTTCTTC.

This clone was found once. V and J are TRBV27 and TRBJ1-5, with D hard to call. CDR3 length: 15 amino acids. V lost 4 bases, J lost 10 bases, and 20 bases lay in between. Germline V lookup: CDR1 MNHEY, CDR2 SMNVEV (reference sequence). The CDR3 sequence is CASSYRWREEAPQHF. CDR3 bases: TGTGCCAGCAGTTATAGGTGGAGGGAGGAGGCCCCCCAGCATTTT.

DNA for the CDR3: TGCAGCGTTGAGCTGAACGACGGGCAGCCCCAGCATTTT. Protein product: CSVELNDGQPQHF. This sequence joins TRBV29-1 and TRBJ1-5, with no clear D. CDR3 length: 13 amino acids. Looked up from germline, CDR1 is SQVTM and CDR2 is ANQGSEA. The ends were cut back, 3 bases at V and 7 bases at J, with 13 bases in the middle.

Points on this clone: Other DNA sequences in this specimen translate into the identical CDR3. The CDR3 reads CASSLVGGQGAGEQYV. The CDR3 bases are TGTGCCAGCAGCTTAGTGGGCGGACAGGGGGCGGGTGAGCAGTACGTC. The chain has TRBV7-2 and TRBJ2-7, with TRBD1 matching 11 bases. Germline loops: CDR1 SGHTA, CDR2 FQGNSA. The CDR3 has 16 residues. The V segment lost 1 base and the J segment 7 bases; nucleotides outside the gene matches: 9.

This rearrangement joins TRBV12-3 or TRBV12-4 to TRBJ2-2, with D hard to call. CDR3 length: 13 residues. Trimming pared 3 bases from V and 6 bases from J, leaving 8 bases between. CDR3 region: CASSLIRAGELFF. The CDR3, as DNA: TGTGCCAGCAGTTTGATACGGGCCGGGGAGCTGTTTTTT.

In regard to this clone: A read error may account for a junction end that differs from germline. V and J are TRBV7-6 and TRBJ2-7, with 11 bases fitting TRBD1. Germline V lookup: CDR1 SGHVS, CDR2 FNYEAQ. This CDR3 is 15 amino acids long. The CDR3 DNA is TGTGCCAGCAGCGCCAATTCACCGGGACAGGGGGTGTTACACTTC. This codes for CASSANSPGQGVLHF.

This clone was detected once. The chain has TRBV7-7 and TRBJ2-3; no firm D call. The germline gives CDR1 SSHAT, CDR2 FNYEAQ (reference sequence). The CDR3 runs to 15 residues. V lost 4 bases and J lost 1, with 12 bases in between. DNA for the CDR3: TGTGCCAGCAGCTCCTCCAGTGAGGGCACAGATACGCAGTATTTT. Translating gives CASSSSSEGTDTQYF.

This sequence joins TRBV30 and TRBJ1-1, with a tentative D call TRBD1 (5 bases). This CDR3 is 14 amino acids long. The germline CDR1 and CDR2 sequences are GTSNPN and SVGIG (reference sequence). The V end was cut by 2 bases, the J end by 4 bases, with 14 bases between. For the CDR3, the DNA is TGTGCCTGGAGTACCGGGACCGGGGGCACTGAAGCTTTCTTT. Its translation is CAWSTGTGGTEAFF. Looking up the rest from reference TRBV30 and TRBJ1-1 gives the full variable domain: SQTIHQWPATLVQPVGSPLSLECTVEGTSNPNLYWYRQAAGRGLQLLFYSVGIGQISSEVPQNLSASRPQDRQFILSSKKLLLSDSGFYLCAWSTGTGGTEAFFGQGTRLTVV.

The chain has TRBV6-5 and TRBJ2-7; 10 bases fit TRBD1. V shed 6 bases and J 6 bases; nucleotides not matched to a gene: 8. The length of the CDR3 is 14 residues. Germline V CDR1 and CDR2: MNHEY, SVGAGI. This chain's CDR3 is CASSLRTGGSEQYV. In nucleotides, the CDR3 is TGTGCCAGCAGCCTCCGGACAGGGGGAAGCGAGCAGTACGTC.

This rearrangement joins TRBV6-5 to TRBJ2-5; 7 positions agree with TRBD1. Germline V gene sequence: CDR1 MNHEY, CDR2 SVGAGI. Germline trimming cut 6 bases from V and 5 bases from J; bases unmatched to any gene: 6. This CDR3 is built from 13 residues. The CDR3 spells CASRATGFETQYF. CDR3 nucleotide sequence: TGTGCCAGCAGGGCGACAGGGTTTGAGACCCAGTACTTC.

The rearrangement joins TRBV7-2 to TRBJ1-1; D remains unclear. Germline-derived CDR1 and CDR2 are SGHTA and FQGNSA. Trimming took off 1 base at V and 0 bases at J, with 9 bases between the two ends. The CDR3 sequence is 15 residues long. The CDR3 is CASSLGGSLNTEAFF. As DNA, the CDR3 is TGTGCCAGCAGCTTAGGAGGGTCTTTGAACACTGAAGCTTTCTTT.

The DNA for the CDR3 is TGTGCCAGCAGTTTATACAGGGTACTTGGCACAGATACGCAGTATTTT. This encodes CASSLYRVLGTDTQYF. This chain connects TRBV27 to TRBJ2-3; weak D call: TRBD1 (6 bases). V was cut by 1 base and J by 1 base, with 12 bases left in between. CDR3 length: 16 residues. Germline lookup yields CDR1 MNHEY and CDR2 SMNVEV (reference sequence).

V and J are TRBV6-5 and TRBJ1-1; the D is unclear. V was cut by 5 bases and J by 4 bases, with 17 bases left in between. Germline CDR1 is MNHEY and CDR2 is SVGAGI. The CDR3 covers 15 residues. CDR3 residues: CASSPSRGWSTEAFF. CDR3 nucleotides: TGTGCCAGCAGTCCCAGCCGGGGATGGAGCACTGAAGCTTTCTTT.

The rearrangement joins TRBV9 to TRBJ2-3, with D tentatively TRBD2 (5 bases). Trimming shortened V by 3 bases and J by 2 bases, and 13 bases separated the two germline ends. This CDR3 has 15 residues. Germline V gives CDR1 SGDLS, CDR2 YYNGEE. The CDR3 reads CASSAEGRVTDTQYF. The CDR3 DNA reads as TGTGCCAGCAGCGCCGAGGGCCGAGTCACAGATACGCAGTATTTT.

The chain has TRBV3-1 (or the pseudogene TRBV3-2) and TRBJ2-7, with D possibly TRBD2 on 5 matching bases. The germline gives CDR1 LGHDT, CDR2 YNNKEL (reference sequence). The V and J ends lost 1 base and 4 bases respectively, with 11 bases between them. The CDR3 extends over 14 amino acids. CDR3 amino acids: CASSQGLRTYEQYV. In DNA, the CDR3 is TGTGCCAGCAGCCAAGGCCTGAGGACTTACGAGCAGTACGTC.

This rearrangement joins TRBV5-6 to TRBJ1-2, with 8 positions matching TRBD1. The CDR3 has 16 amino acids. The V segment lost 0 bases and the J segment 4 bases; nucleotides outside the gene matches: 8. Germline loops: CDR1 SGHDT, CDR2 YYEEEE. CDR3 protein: CASSLVGQVSLYGYTF. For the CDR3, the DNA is TGTGCCAGCAGCTTGGTGGGACAGGTCTCCCTCTATGGCTACACCTTC.

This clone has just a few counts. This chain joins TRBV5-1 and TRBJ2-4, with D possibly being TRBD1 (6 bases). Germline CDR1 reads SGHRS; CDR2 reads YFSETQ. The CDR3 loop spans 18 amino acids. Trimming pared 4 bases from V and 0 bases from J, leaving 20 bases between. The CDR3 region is CASSLLPQGPLAKNIQYF. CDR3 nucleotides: TGCGCCAGCAGCCTACTCCCACAGGGACCACTAGCCAAAAACATTCAGTACTTC.